Shown below are 9 T cell receptor beta chains from a single sample sequenced in a study of cytomegalovirus exposure and HLA in healthy donors. The PCR contained 60 Vbeta and 13 Jbeta primers. Profiled with immunoSEQ multiplex PCR; TCRdb holds only in-frame clones, not every one. The table includes 80,000 to 95,000 clones, about three quarters detected once. Material for sequencing was PBMCs. The receptors were gathered from a female donor in good health and CMV-seronegative.

The rearrangement uses TRBV30 and TRBJ1-2; 10 positions match TRBD1. The CDR3 has 14 residues. Trimming took 2 bases from V and 7 from J; bases not matched to a gene: 7. Germline-derived CDR1 and CDR2 are GTSNPN and SVGIG (reference sequence). CDR3 sequence: CAWSFTTGGSGYTF. CDR3 DNA sequence: TGTGCCTGGAGTTTTACGACAGGGGGCAGTGGCTACACCTTC.

The rearrangement joins TRBV30 to TRBJ2-2; D remains ambiguous. Germline V CDR1 and CDR2: GTSNPN, SVGIG (reference sequence). This CDR3 is built from 11 residues. The V end was cut by 1 base, the J end by 7 bases, with 4 bases between. The CDR3 sequence is CAWSAGGELFF. The CDR3 DNA reads as TGTGCCTGGAGTGCGGGCGGGGAGCTGTTTTTT.

The chain joins TRBV5-8 to TRBJ1-1; D call uncertain. CDR1 SGHTS and CDR2 YDEGEE come from the germline V gene. V shed 2 bases and J shed 6 bases, with 26 bases lying between them. The CDR3 loop spans 18 amino acids. Here the CDR3 DNA reads TGTGCCAGCAGCTTCGTAGTTATGGCAGGAGGCCTTGGCGCTGAAGCTTTCTTT. Translation: CASSFVVMAGGLGAEAFF.

The J gene is TRBJ1-4, the V gene TRBV28; no clear D. This CDR3 spans 13 amino acids. The V end was cut by 5 bases, the J end by 7 bases, with 11 bases between. Germline CDR1 is MDHEN and CDR2 is SYDVKM. This chain's CDR3 is CASSPPATEKLFF. CDR3 sequence (DNA): TGTGCCAGCAGTCCACCAGCGACTGAAAAACTGTTTTTT.

The chain employs TRBV13 and TRBJ2-1; 11 bases line up with TRBD2. The length of the CDR3 is 16 residues. V was clipped by 4 bases and J by 3 bases; unmatched bases: 5. Germline assignment: CDR1 PRHDT and CDR2 FYEKMQ (reference sequence). As DNA, the CDR3 is TGTGCCAGCAGCTCCCCGACTAGCGGGATCTACAATGAGCAGTTCTTC. The encoded protein is CASSSPTSGIYNEQFF. Full variable domain (rest looked up from reference TRBV13 and TRBJ2-1): AAGVIQSPRHLIKEKRETATLKCYPIPRHDTVYWYQQGPGQDPQFLISFYEKMQSDKGSIPDRFSAQQFSDYHSELNMSSLELGDSALYFCASSSPTSGIYNEQFFGPGTRLTVL.

The gene calls are TRBV27 and TRBJ1-2; 8 bases fit TRBD1. This CDR3 comprises 14 residues. Germline CDR1 and CDR2: MNHEY and SMNVEV (reference sequence). J lost 12 bases, V lost 3 bases, and 12 bases had no gene match. The CDR3 DNA is TGTGCCAGCAGTTTGACCCGGGACAGGCCGATTGACACCTTC. Its protein product is CASSLTRDRPIDTF.

The chain carries TRBV19 and TRBJ1-1; D not certain. Trimming shortened V by 3 bases and J by 0 bases, and 8 bases separated the two germline ends. CDR1 LNHDA and CDR2 SQIVND come from the germline V gene (reference sequence). The CDR3 sequence is 14 residues long. The CDR3 DNA sequence: TGTGCCAGTAGTATCGAGGTGGTGAACACTGAAGCTTTCTTT. This translates into CASSIEVVNTEAFF. Complete variable domain (other parts from reference TRBV19 and TRBJ1-1): DGGITQSPKYLFRKEGQNVTLSCEQNLNHDAMYWYRQDPGQGLRLIYYSQIVNDFQKGDIAEGYSVSREKKESFPLTVTSAQKNPTAFYLCASSIEVVNTEAFFGQGTRLTVV.

V usage is TRBV11-2 and J usage is TRBJ2-7; D not resolved. Trimming removed 3 bases from V and 5 bases from J, with 11 bases in between. In germline, CDR1 is SGHAT, CDR2 FQNNGV. There are 13 residues in the CDR3. In nucleotides, the CDR3 is TGTGCCAGCAGCTTTGGCGGAGCAGACGAGCAGTACTTC. Amino acid sequence: CASSFGGADEQYF.

The rearrangement joins TRBV15 to TRBJ1-5, with a possible D match to TRBD1 (5 bases). This CDR3 region has 16 residues. Germline values: CDR1 LNHNV, CDR2 YYDKDF (reference sequence). V gave up 1 base and J gave up 0 bases, with 10 bases separating them. Here the CDR3 DNA reads TGTGCCACCAGCAGAGCGTGGCAGGGTAGCAATCAGCCCCAGCATTTT. Protein sequence: CATSRAWQGSNQPQHF.